The 32 T cell receptor beta chains listed next were all sequenced from one sample in a study of blood T cell repertoires in COVID-19. Using immunoSEQ multiplex PCR, the repertoire was profiled, and TCRdb retains in-frame clones only, with some absent. The table has around 450,000 clones, about 90% seen once. The sequencing sample was made of PBMCs or T cells enriched from blood (not recorded which). The receptors come from a woman aged 18-30 years who had recovered from COVID-19.

This chain uses TRBV12-1 with TRBJ2-2; no check of the table's D call, TRBD1, against the DNA was made. TRBV12-1 is a pseudogene. This CDR3 has 21 residues. The CDR3 nucleotides are TGTGCCAGCAGCTCGATACCCGGGACAGGGGTCCTACCCTCGAACACCGGGGAGCTGTTTTTT. It translates to CASSSIPGTGVLPSNTGELFF.

The chain combines TRBV5-6 with TRBJ2-5; D unclear. CDR1 and CDR2 (germline): SGHDT, YYEEEE. V lost 4 bases to trimming and J lost 1 base, with 8 bases between them. The CDR3 totals 13 residues. CDR3 coding DNA: TGTGCCAGCAGCCGCCCTATCCAAGAGACCCAGTACTTC. Protein product: CASSRPIQETQYF.

The V call is TRBV24-1, the J call TRBJ2-3, with a tentative D call TRBD1 (5 bases). The germline V gene encodes CDR1 KGHDR and CDR2 SFDVKD. This CDR3 has 17 residues. The V gene lost 5 bases and the J gene lost 0 bases, with 17 bases spanning the gap. CDR3 sequence (DNA): TGTGCCACCAGTGCTACTTTTGAACAGGCCAGCACAGATACGCAGTATTTT. This encodes CATSATFEQASTDTQYF.

The chain has TRBV10-3 and TRBJ2-7; 8 bases line up with TRBD1. This CDR3 region has 12 residues. Germline trimming cut 10 bases from V and 2 bases from J; bases unmatched to any gene: 4. Germline CDR1 and CDR2: ENHRY and SYGVKD. CDR3 protein: CATGTGTYEQYF. DNA for the CDR3: TGTGCCACCGGGACAGGCACCTACGAGCAGTACTTC.

V and J are TRBV6-5 and TRBJ2-7, with 8 bases aligning to TRBD2. The junction had 10 bases not matched to a gene; V was cut back by 3 bases and J by 3 bases. The germline V gene encodes CDR1 MNHEY and CDR2 SVGAGI. The CDR3 extends over 16 amino acids. CDR3 sequence: CASSYWAAGVFYEQYF. The CDR3 coding sequence is TGTGCCAGCAGTTATTGGGCAGCGGGGGTTTTCTACGAGCAGTACTTC.

The genes are TRBV7-3 and TRBJ2-1, with 7 bases fitting TRBD2. J lost 2 bases, V lost 5 bases, and 9 bases had no gene match. Germline loops: CDR1 SGHTA, CDR2 FQGTGA. This CDR3 region has 16 residues. The CDR3 here is CASSPGRLAAYNEQFF. CDR3 DNA: TGTGCCAGCAGCCCAGGGCGGCTAGCGGCCTACAATGAGCAGTTCTTC.

The gene calls are TRBV4-1 and TRBJ1-2; 9 bases line up with TRBD1. CDR3 length equals 15 residues. Germline assignment: CDR1 MGHRA and CDR2 YSYEKL. J lost 8 bases, V lost 3 bases, and 10 bases had no gene match. DNA for the CDR3: TGCGCCAGCAGCCATCTCACAGGGGGCATAAAGGGCTACACCTTC. Amino acid sequence: CASSHLTGGIKGYTF.

J is TRBJ1-6 and V is TRBV28, with D perhaps matching TRBD1 (5 bases). Trimming cost V 6 bases and J 10 bases, with 13 bases left between them. The CDR3 loop spans 13 amino acids. The germline V gene encodes CDR1 MDHEN and CDR2 SYDVKM. CDR3 DNA sequence: TGTGCCAGCAGCCCAGGGTTTGGCTCACCCCTCCACTTT. This codes for CASSPGFGSPLHF.

This chain uses TRBV19 with TRBJ2-7, with 8 bases fitting TRBD1. Germline V gene data show CDR1 as LNHDA and CDR2 as SQIVND (reference sequence). CDR3 size: 14 residues. V shed 9 bases and J 2 bases; nucleotides not matched to a gene: 9. In nucleotides, the CDR3 is TGTGCCAGCAGTCGGGCAGGGGGCACCTACGAGCAGTACTTC. It is translated as CASSRAGGTYEQYF.

This chain links TRBV3-1 (or the pseudogene TRBV3-2) with TRBJ1-3; 8 bases line up with TRBD1. J lost 7 bases, V lost 7 bases, and 9 bases had no gene match. In germline, CDR1 is LGHDT, CDR2 YNNKEL (reference sequence). The CDR3 runs to 14 residues. The CDR3 DNA reads as TGTGCCAGCACCTTCCGGGACAGGCTTAACACCATATATTTT. Translated: CASTFRDRLNTIYF.

The V and J genes are TRBV27 and TRBJ1-2; a weak D match, TRBD1 (6 bases). V lost 2 bases and J 6 bases, leaving 16 bases between the germline ends. Germline-derived CDR1 and CDR2 are MNHEY and SMNVEV (reference sequence). This CDR3 has 15 residues. Here the CDR3 reads CASSLKAGGAHGYTF. DNA for the CDR3: TGTGCCAGCAGTTTAAAGGCGGGGGGCGCCCATGGCTACACCTTC.

The J gene is TRBJ1-1, the V gene TRBV27; D gene uncertain. V was cut by 2 bases and J by 7 bases, with 11 bases left in between. Germline CDR1 MNHEY, CDR2 SMNVEV (reference sequence). The CDR3 runs to 13 residues. CDR3 loop: CASSLREDLEAFF. The CDR3, as DNA: TGTGCCAGCAGTTTACGGGAAGACCTTGAAGCTTTCTTT.

The V and J genes are TRBV5-5 and TRBJ1-2; the match to TRBD1 covers 7 bases. Germline lookup yields CDR1 SGHKS and CDR2 YYEKEE (reference sequence). The CDR3 spans 17 residues. Trimming removed 4 bases from V and 4 bases from J; junction bases left unmatched: 16. CDR3 loop: CASSGRDSRTGLYGYTF. DNA for the CDR3: TGTGCCAGCAGCGGACGGGACAGCCGGACGGGTCTCTATGGCTACACCTTC.

The chain employs TRBV6-1 and TRBJ1-6; the D gene is possibly TRBD1 (5 bases). The CDR3 is 14 residues long. CDR1 and CDR2 from the germline V gene are MNHNS and SASEGT. V lost 3 bases and J 7 bases, leaving 10 bases between the germline ends. CDR3 DNA: TGTGCCAGCAGTGAGGGGGGACTCAATTCACCCCTCCACTTT. It encodes CASSEGGLNSPLHF.

Worth noting for this clone: One junction end does not reproduce the germline sequence, and a read error may be involved. The J gene is TRBJ2-3, the V gene TRBV5-1; D possibly corresponds to TRBD2 (6 bases). Germline V lookup: CDR1 SGHRS, CDR2 YFSETQ. The CDR3 spans 16 residues. The CDR3 here is CAGSDRPGVVEDTQYF. The CDR3 DNA follows: TGCGCCGGCAGCGATAGGCCGGGGGTGGTGGAAGATACGCAGTATTTT.

The chain employs TRBV3-1 (or the pseudogene TRBV3-2) and TRBJ2-7, with 13 bases matching TRBD2. The V gene end was trimmed by 4 bases and the J gene end by 2 bases; junction bases not matched to a gene: 8. The V gene's germline CDR1 is LGHDT and CDR2 YNNKEL (reference sequence). The CDR3 spans 17 residues. The CDR3 DNA reads as TGTGCCAGCAGCCGATTCGGACTAGCGGGGGCCCCCTACGAGCAGTACTTC. This codes for CASSRFGLAGAPYEQYF.

V usage is TRBV19 and J usage is TRBJ1-5; TRBD1 is a possible D gene (5 bases). The germline V gene has CDR1 LNHDA and CDR2 SQIVND (reference sequence). This CDR3 is built from 14 residues. Trimming cost V 6 bases and J 1 base, with 10 bases left between them. The CDR3 DNA is TGTGCCAGTAGGGGTGGGGGGAGCAATCAGCCCCAGCATTTT. Translating gives CASRGGGSNQPQHF.

This chain links TRBV6-2 or TRBV6-3 with TRBJ1-2; unclear D gene. The CDR3 is 12 residues long. CDR1 is MNHEY, CDR2 SVGEGT, per germline. V was shortened by 2 bases and J by 8 bases, with 9 bases between the two germline ends. This CDR3 is CASSYQWRGYTF. DNA for the CDR3: TGTGCCAGCAGTTACCAATGGAGGGGCTACACCTTC.

This sequence joins TRBV27 and TRBJ1-2, with a weak D call TRBD1 (6 bases). V was pared by 0 bases and J by 6 bases, with 14 bases between. Germline assignment: CDR1 MNHEY and CDR2 SMNVEV (reference sequence). CDR3 length: 15 amino acids. The CDR3 sequence: CASSLSRRQGNGYTF. The CDR3 nucleotides read TGTGCCAGCAGTTTATCGAGGAGGCAGGGGAATGGCTACACCTTC.

The gene calls are TRBV18 and TRBJ2-5; 8 bases match TRBD1. V dropped 6 bases and J dropped 5; count of bases not matched to a gene: 5. CDR3 length: 13 residues. In germline, CDR1 is KGHSH, CDR2 LQKENI. The CDR3 loop is CASSQGAWETQYF. The CDR3 bases are TGTGCCAGCTCTCAGGGGGCATGGGAGACCCAGTACTTC.

The chain is built from TRBV5-5 and TRBJ2-7; D possibly corresponds to TRBD2 (6 bases). The CDR3 contains 13 residues. V lost 0 bases to trimming and J lost 6 bases, with 10 bases between them. The germline V gene encodes CDR1 SGHKS and CDR2 YYEKEE (reference sequence). The CDR3 nucleotides are TGTGCCAGCAGCTTGGCCCTCGGGGGCGAGCAGTACTTC. Protein product: CASSLALGGEQYF. Variable domain in full (rest from reference TRBV5-5 and TRBJ2-7): DAGVTQSPTHLIKTRGQQVTLRCSPISGHKSVSWYQQVLGQGPQFIFQYYEKEERGRGNFPDRFSARQFPNYSSELNVNALLLGDSALYLCASSLALGGEQYFGPGTRLTVT.

This clone has just one count. The V call is TRBV19, the J call TRBJ2-5, with TRBD1 identical over 9 bases. The CDR3 covers 15 residues. The germline V gene has CDR1 LNHDA and CDR2 SQIVND (reference sequence). Unmatched junction bases numbered 8, after V lost 4 bases and J lost 5 bases. CDR3 nucleotide sequence: TGTGCCAGTAGTAAGGGACAGGGCAGAAGCGAGACCCAGTACTTC. Translated, it gives CASSKGQGRSETQYF.

The chain combines TRBV11-2 with TRBJ2-3; D unresolved. This CDR3 contains 16 residues. V was shortened by 1 base and J by 0 bases, with 11 bases between the two germline ends. Looked up from germline, CDR1 is SGHAT and CDR2 is FQNNGV. The CDR3 here is CASSLVVYPSTDTQYF. Here the CDR3 DNA reads TGTGCCAGCAGCTTAGTGGTCTACCCTAGCACAGATACGCAGTATTTT.

The genes are TRBV9 and TRBJ1-3, with 8 positions matching TRBD1. Germline V lookup: CDR1 SGDLS, CDR2 YYNGEE. V lost 4 bases and J lost 0; bases outside the gene matches: 6. This CDR3 is 16 amino acids long. The CDR3 spells CASSLTTGASGNTIYF. The CDR3 region has the DNA TGTGCCAGCAGCCTTACGACAGGGGCCTCTGGAAACACCATATATTTT.

The chain uses TRBV7-8 and TRBJ2-5; TRBD1 might be the D (5 bases). This CDR3 is built from 13 residues. CDR1 and CDR2 (germline): SGHVS, FQNEAQ. Trimming cost V 1 base and J 7 bases, with 10 bases left between them. The CDR3 sequence is CASSLVGGATQYF. The CDR3 DNA reads as TGTGCCAGCAGCTTAGTCGGTGGGGCGACCCAGTACTTC.

This chain joins TRBV5-1 and TRBJ1-5, with a tentative D call TRBD1 (6 bases). Germline V CDR1 and CDR2: SGHRS, YFSETQ. This CDR3 has 14 residues. Trimming pared 3 bases from V and 7 bases from J, leaving 14 bases between. CDR3 sequence: CASSWGGQGQPQHF. In nucleotides, the CDR3 is TGCGCCAGCAGCTGGGGGGGGCAAGGGCAGCCCCAGCATTTT.

This clone was recorded a few times. This chain connects TRBV28 to TRBJ1-2; 10 bases line up with TRBD1. The V gene's germline CDR1 is MDHEN and CDR2 SYDVKM. The CDR3 is 15 residues long. J gave up 5 bases and V 3 bases, and 6 bases lay outside the gene matches. The CDR3 spells CASSFLADRGYGYTF. In DNA form, the CDR3 reads TGTGCCAGCAGTTTTTTAGCGGACAGGGGGTATGGCTACACCTTC.

This clone was seen a single time. The CDR3 reads CASRVSGGADTQYF. CDR3 DNA sequence: TGTGCCAGCAGGGTAAGCGGGGGGGCCGATACGCAGTATTTT. The rearrangement links TRBV2 to TRBJ2-3; 10 positions match TRBD2. The CDR3 has 14 residues. V gave up 6 bases and J gave up 6 bases; unmatched junction bases: 6. The germline gives CDR1 SNHLY, CDR2 FYNNEI.

The rearrangement links TRBV7-2 to TRBJ2-5; TRBD2 aligns across 9 bases. The trim removed 4 bases at V and 3 bases at J, leaving 6 bases unmatched. The length of the CDR3 is 15 residues. Germline V gene sequence: CDR1 SGHTA, CDR2 FQGNSA. The CDR3 DNA reads as TGTGCCAGCAGCTCGTCCTCTAGCGGGGAAGAGACCCAGTACTTC. It encodes CASSSSSSGEETQYF.

The rearrangement uses TRBV10-3 and TRBJ2-5; unclear D gene. Germline assignment: CDR1 ENHRY and CDR2 SYGVKD. This CDR3 region has 18 residues. Trimming removed 0 bases from V and 4 bases from J, with 21 bases in between. The CDR3 here is CAISESFIRKHSRETQYF. Written as DNA, the CDR3 is TGTGCCATCAGTGAGTCGTTTATCAGAAAACATTCAAGAGAGACCCAGTACTTC.

This clone was recorded only once. The same CDR3 arises from other DNA sequences in this sample as well. The rearrangement uses TRBV7-6 and TRBJ1-6; D perhaps matches TRBD1 (6 bases). CDR3 length: 14 residues. In germline, CDR1 is SGHVS, CDR2 FNYEAQ. V was clipped by 1 base and J by 7 bases, with 8 bases between them. The CDR3 coding sequence is TGTGCCAGCAGCTTAGGGACAGAGAATTCACCCCTCCACTTT. This encodes CASSLGTENSPLHF.

The rearrangement links TRBV3-1 (or the pseudogene TRBV3-2) to TRBJ2-7, with D hard to call. CDR3 length: 15 amino acids. Germline CDR1 is LGHDT and CDR2 is YNNKEL (reference sequence). Trimming shortened V by 0 bases and J by 1 base, and 10 bases separated the two germline ends. The chain's CDR3 is CASSQDSRYSYEQYF. Here the CDR3 DNA reads TGTGCCAGCAGCCAAGATTCTCGGTATTCCTACGAGCAGTACTTC.